The 3 T cell receptor beta chains listed next were all sequenced from one sample in a study of PD-1 blockade in classical Hodgkin lymphoma. All patients experienced relapse after autologous stem cell transplantation, and brentuximab vedotin exposure was variable. The repertoire was sequenced with immunoSEQ multiplex PCR; TCRdb's copy has only in-frame clones and lacks some. The sample lists roughly 97,000 clones; approximately 88% were seen once. This material consisted of peripheral blood mononuclear cells (PBMCs), taken at baseline. These receptors were taken from a human donor with classical Hodgkin lymphoma.

The rearrangement joins TRBV7-3 to TRBJ2-7; D is perhaps TRBD1 (5 bases). Trimming left V 2 bases short and J 2 bases short, with 10 bases between. There are 14 residues in the CDR3. Germline assignment: CDR1 SGHTA and CDR2 FQGTGA. The CDR3: CASSLARGPYEQYF. As DNA, the CDR3 is TGTGCCAGCAGCTTAGCAAGGGGTCCCTACGAGCAGTACTTC.

V usage is TRBV10-3 and J usage is TRBJ2-7; D gene uncertain. Germline V gene sequence: CDR1 ENHRY, CDR2 SYGVKD. Trimming stripped 5 bases from V and 2 bases from J, with 10 bases between. The CDR3 is made up of 13 amino acids. CDR3 amino acids: CAISPDRTYEQYF. In DNA form, the CDR3 reads TGTGCCATCAGTCCGGACCGCACCTACGAGCAGTACTTC.

V and J are TRBV28 and TRBJ2-7; 11 nucleotides match TRBD2. The CDR3 loop spans 14 amino acids. V shed 6 bases and J 7 bases; nucleotides not matched to a gene: 8. CDR1 is MDHEN and CDR2 is SYDVKM in the germline V gene. CDR3 bases: TGTGCCAGCAGCACCACTAGCGGGAGTAGGGAGCAGTACTTC. This translates into CASSTTSGSREQYF.